This TCR beta chain was found in a study of cytomegalovirus exposure and HLA in healthy donors. Study-level results: Donors belonging to an Asian-associated ancestry cluster reportedly showed fewer N-insertions in productive TCRs than the approximately 670-donor mean, according to what a later analysis found.

The CDR3 consists of 12 residues. CDR1 SEHNR and CDR2 FQNEAQ come from the germline V gene (reference sequence). With 8 bases clipped from V and 9 bases from J, the junction kept 7 bases outside the gene matches. This clone was counted once. Its cognate antigen is unknown. PCR amplification relied on 60 Vbeta primers (plus 13 Jbeta primers). TCRdb keeps only in-frame clones here, not all; method: immunoSEQ multiplex PCR. The sample consists of some 130,000 clones, about 74% of them appearing once. The origin of this receptor is a middle-aged man in good health and CMV-seronegative. The chain combines TRBV7-9 with TRBJ2-1; 7 bases match TRBD2. The sequenced sample consisted of PBMCs. This chain's CDR3 is CASHAGEGEQFF. The DNA for the CDR3 is TGTGCCAGCCATGCGGGGGAGGGTGAGCAGTTCTTC.